The sequence of this T cell receptor (beta chain) was determined in a study of human T cells and chemical hapten exposure. Study details: After 6 days, upper back 0.01% DPC patch tests were scored. Study findings and constraints: As the donors had alopecia, their immune response may differ from healthy people's.

Trimming left V 7 bases short and J 10 bases short, with 14 bases between. CDR3 size: 13 residues. With regard to this clonotype: Its antigen is still unknown.

Time point given: patch test 3, about 24 weeks after DPC sensitization. Treatment indicated: therapeutic diphenylcyclopropenone sensitization with weekly scalp DPC. Every donor had alopecia and was 18 to 70 years old; all were suitable for DPC. One entry per CDR3 protein, called by TCRdb with MiXCR from the RACE reads. The data show 90,000 to 140,000 distinct CDR3 sequences, less than 40% seen once. This chain links TRBV12-3 or TRBV12-4 with TRBJ1-6; D perhaps matches TRBD1 (6 bases). The sequence derives from a man aged 35 to 55 with alopecia areata. Some clones in this sample may be carry-over from other donors' samples. Specimen: whole blood, collected in connection with sensitization to the hapten diphenylcyclopropenone (DPC). The CDR3 spells CASNQMGASPLHF. The CDR3 bases are TGTGCCAGCAACCAGATGGGGGCCTCACCCCTCCACTTT.